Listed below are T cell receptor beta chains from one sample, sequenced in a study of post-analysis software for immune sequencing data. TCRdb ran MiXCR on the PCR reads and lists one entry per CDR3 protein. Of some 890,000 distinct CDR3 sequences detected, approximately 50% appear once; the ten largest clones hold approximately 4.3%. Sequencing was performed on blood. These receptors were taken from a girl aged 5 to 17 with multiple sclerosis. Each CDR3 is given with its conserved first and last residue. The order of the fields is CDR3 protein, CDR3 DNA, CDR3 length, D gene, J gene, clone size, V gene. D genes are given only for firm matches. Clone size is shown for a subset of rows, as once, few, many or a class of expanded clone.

CDR3 protein: CASSGDFDNEQFF
CDR3 DNA: TGTGCCAGCAGCGGGGACTTTGACAATGAGCAGTTCTTC
CDR3 length: 13
D gene: .
J gene: TRBJ2-1
clone size: .
V gene: TRBV2

CDR3 protein: CANSYQRGITYEQYF
CDR3 DNA: TGTGCCAACAGTTATCAAAGGGGGATAACCTACGAGCAGTACTTC
CDR3 length: 15
D gene: .
J gene: TRBJ2-7
clone size: .
V gene: TRBV7-2

CDR3 protein: CASSLVVEPRLADYEQYF
CDR3 DNA: TGTGCCAGCAGCTTAGTAGTGGAACCGAGGCTAGCGGACTACGAGCAGTACTTC
CDR3 length: 18
D gene: TRBD2
J gene: TRBJ2-7
clone size: .
V gene: TRBV7-8

CDR3 protein: CAISEVHRGLGEQFF
CDR3 DNA: TGTGCCATCAGTGAGGTTCACAGGGGGCTAGGTGAGCAGTTCTTC
CDR3 length: 15
D gene: TRBD1
J gene: TRBJ2-1
clone size: few
V gene: TRBV10-3

CDR3 protein: CASSVEYRGNTEAFF
CDR3 DNA: TGTGCCAGCAGCGTAGAATACAGGGGGAACACTGAAGCTTTCTTT
CDR3 length: 15
D gene: TRBD1
J gene: TRBJ1-1
clone size: .
V gene: TRBV9

CDR3 protein: CSVLEKDRQETQYF
CDR3 DNA: TGCAGCGTCCTTGAGAAGGACAGGCAAGAGACCCAGTACTTC
CDR3 length: 14
D gene: TRBD1
J gene: TRBJ2-5
clone size: few
V gene: TRBV29-1

CDR3 protein: CASSQLAGEGYNEQFF
CDR3 DNA: TGTGCCAGCAGCCAATTAGCGGGAGAAGGCTACAATGAGCAGTTCTTC
CDR3 length: 16
D gene: TRBD2
J gene: TRBJ2-1
clone size: .
V gene: TRBV3-1

CDR3 protein: CASSEAGGSTEAFF
CDR3 DNA: TGTGCCAGCAGTGAAGCAGGGGGGAGCACTGAAGCTTTCTTT
CDR3 length: 14
D gene: .
J gene: TRBJ1-1
clone size: .
V gene: TRBV6-1

CDR3 protein: CAWAAGFREKLFF
CDR3 DNA: TGTGCCTGGGCCGCAGGGTTTCGAGAAAAACTGTTTTTT
CDR3 length: 13
D gene: .
J gene: TRBJ1-4
clone size: .
V gene: TRBV30

CDR3 protein: CASSPRRGFHEQYF
CDR3 DNA: TGTGCCAGCAGCCCTCGTCGAGGGTTCCACGAGCAGTACTTC
CDR3 length: 14
D gene: .
J gene: TRBJ2-7
clone size: .
V gene: TRBV12-3/TRBV12-4

CDR3 protein: CSVSDRAGANVLTF
CDR3 DNA: TGCAGCGTCTCCGACAGGGCTGGGGCCAACGTCCTGACTTTC
CDR3 length: 14
D gene: TRBD1
J gene: TRBJ2-6
clone size: .
V gene: TRBV29-1

CDR3 protein: CASGQKGSNEQFF
CDR3 DNA: TGTGCCAGCGGCCAGAAAGGATCCAATGAGCAGTTCTTC
CDR3 length: 13
D gene: .
J gene: TRBJ2-1
clone size: .
V gene: TRBV7-9

CDR3 protein: CASSVFPSGGAGGADTQYF
CDR3 DNA: TGTGCCAGCAGCGTCTTCCCTTCGGGTGGAGCGGGAGGGGCAGATACGCAGTATTTT
CDR3 length: 19
D gene: TRBD2
J gene: TRBJ2-3
clone size: few
V gene: TRBV7-6

CDR3 protein: CSVEGQGTLYEQYF
CDR3 DNA: TGCAGCGTTGAGGGTCAGGGGACCCTCTACGAGCAGTACTTC
CDR3 length: 14
D gene: .
J gene: TRBJ2-7
clone size: few
V gene: TRBV29-1

CDR3 protein: CASSLRDREYEQYF
CDR3 DNA: TGTGCCAGCAGCCTCCGGGACAGGGAGTACGAGCAGTACTTC
CDR3 length: 14
D gene: TRBD1
J gene: TRBJ2-7
clone size: few
V gene: TRBV5-6

CDR3 protein: CASSLTSIGTPNEKLYF
CDR3 DNA: TGTGCCAGCAGCTTAACTAGCATCGGGACACCTAATGAAAAACTGTATTTT
CDR3 length: 17
D gene: .
J gene: TRBJ2-3
clone size: .
V gene: TRBV7-3

CDR3 protein: CSARALQGHEQFF
CDR3 DNA: TGCAGTGCTAGAGCACTCCAAGGCCATGAGCAGTTCTTC
CDR3 length: 13
D gene: .
J gene: TRBJ2-1
clone size: few
V gene: TRBV20-1

CDR3 protein: CATHSGRKYEQYF
CDR3 DNA: TGTGCCACACATAGCGGGAGGAAGTACGAGCAGTACTTC
CDR3 length: 13
D gene: TRBD2
J gene: TRBJ2-7
clone size: few
V gene: TRBV6-6

CDR3 protein: CASSVGTGIQETQYF
CDR3 DNA: TGTGCCAGCAGCGTAGGGACAGGCATCCAAGAGACCCAGTACTTC
CDR3 length: 15
D gene: TRBD1
J gene: TRBJ2-5
clone size: few
V gene: TRBV5-6

CDR3 protein: CASRARGSSSYNSPLHF
CDR3 DNA: TGTGCCAGCAGGGCGAGGGGGTCGAGCTCCTATAATTCACCCCTCCACTTT
CDR3 length: 17
D gene: .
J gene: TRBJ1-6
clone size: .
V gene: TRBV12-3/TRBV12-4

CDR3 protein: CASSFARASGPHNYNEQFF
CDR3 DNA: TGCGCCAGCAGCTTCGCTAGGGCTAGCGGGCCGCATAACTACAATGAGCAGTTCTTC
CDR3 length: 19
D gene: TRBD2
J gene: TRBJ2-1
clone size: .
V gene: TRBV5-1

CDR3 protein: CASSLGQLNTIYF
CDR3 DNA: TGTGCCAGCAGTCTGGGACAGCTAAACACCATATATTTT
CDR3 length: 13
D gene: TRBD1
J gene: TRBJ1-3
clone size: .
V gene: TRBV28

CDR3 protein: CASTADRTYDGYTF
CDR3 DNA: TGTGCCAGCACCGCGGACAGAACATATGATGGCTACACCTTC
CDR3 length: 14
D gene: .
J gene: TRBJ1-2
clone size: .
V gene: TRBV12-3/TRBV12-4

CDR3 protein: CASSLGGPGNEQFF
CDR3 DNA: TGTGCCAGCAGCCTCGGGGGGCCGGGCAATGAGCAGTTCTTC
CDR3 length: 14
D gene: .
J gene: TRBJ2-1
clone size: few
V gene: TRBV7-2

CDR3 protein: CAISSQGYNEQFF
CDR3 DNA: TGTGCCATCAGTTCACAGGGCTACAATGAGCAGTTCTTC
CDR3 length: 13
D gene: .
J gene: TRBJ2-1
clone size: .
V gene: TRBV10-3

CDR3 protein: CASSSLGQGLQPQHF
CDR3 DNA: TGTGCCAGCAGCAGCCTGGGACAGGGCCTTCAGCCCCAGCATTTT
CDR3 length: 15
D gene: TRBD1
J gene: TRBJ1-5
clone size: .
V gene: TRBV12-3/TRBV12-4

CDR3 protein: CAGSLLSGSVYNEQFF
CDR3 DNA: TGTGCTGGCAGTCTACTCAGCGGGAGTGTTTACAATGAGCAGTTCTTC
CDR3 length: 16
D gene: TRBD2
J gene: TRBJ2-1
clone size: .
V gene: TRBV7-7

CDR3 protein: CAIGAGSTGELFF
CDR3 DNA: TGTGCCATCGGGGCGGGGAGCACCGGGGAGCTGTTTTTT
CDR3 length: 13
D gene: .
J gene: TRBJ2-2
clone size: .
V gene: TRBV10-3

CDR3 protein: CASSRLAGEAGYEQYF
CDR3 DNA: TGCGCCAGCAGCCGGCTAGCGGGAGAAGCAGGATACGAGCAGTACTTC
CDR3 length: 16
D gene: TRBD2
J gene: TRBJ2-7
clone size: .
V gene: TRBV5-1

CDR3 protein: CASSLTGGTGTQYF
CDR3 DNA: TGTGCCAGCAGCTTAACGGGGGGCACAGGTACGCAGTATTTT
CDR3 length: 14
D gene: .
J gene: TRBJ2-3
clone size: few
V gene: TRBV7-3

CDR3 protein: CASSFRDLETQYF
CDR3 DNA: TGTGCCAGCAGTTTCAGGGACTTGGAGACCCAGTACTTC
CDR3 length: 13
D gene: .
J gene: TRBJ2-5
clone size: few
V gene: TRBV28

CDR3 protein: CASRRGSYEQYF
CDR3 DNA: TGTGCCAGCAGACGGGGGTCCTACGAGCAGTACTTC
CDR3 length: 12
D gene: .
J gene: TRBJ2-7
clone size: .
V gene: TRBV6-5

CDR3 protein: CSVDLELWRQANYNEQFF
CDR3 DNA: TGCAGCGTTGATCTGGAACTTTGGCGGCAGGCCAACTACAATGAGCAGTTCTTC
CDR3 length: 18
D gene: .
J gene: TRBJ2-1
clone size: .
V gene: TRBV29-1

CDR3 protein: CASSYRPPQGDNSYEQFF
CDR3 DNA: TGCGCCAGCAGCTACCGACCGCCACAGGGGGACAACTCCTACGAGCAGTTCTTC
CDR3 length: 18
D gene: TRBD1
J gene: TRBJ2-1
clone size: .
V gene: TRBV5-1

CDR3 protein: CASSLGGLSKGYTF
CDR3 DNA: TGTGCCAGCAGTTTAGGAGGACTGTCTAAAGGCTACACCTTC
CDR3 length: 14
D gene: .
J gene: TRBJ1-2
clone size: .
V gene: TRBV12-3/TRBV12-4

CDR3 protein: CATGRGTEPYGYTF
CDR3 DNA: TGTGCCACCGGCAGGGGGACAGAGCCTTATGGCTACACCTTC
CDR3 length: 14
D gene: TRBD1
J gene: TRBJ1-2
clone size: few
V gene: TRBV15

CDR3 protein: CASSRRINNRESKSGANVLTF
CDR3 DNA: TGTGCCAGCAGTCGCCGCATAAATAACAGGGAAAGTAAGTCTGGGGCCAACGTCCTGACTTTC
CDR3 length: 21
D gene: .
J gene: TRBJ2-6
clone size: few
V gene: TRBV6-1

CDR3 protein: CASSPPGSSGANVRTF
CDR3 DNA: TGTGCCAGCAGCCCCCCGGGGAGCTCTGGGGCCAACGTCCGGACTTTC
CDR3 length: 16
D gene: .
J gene: TRBJ2-6
clone size: few
V gene: TRBV7-9

CDR3 protein: CASSLFLSETQYF
CDR3 DNA: TGTGCCAGCAGCTTATTCTTATCGGAGACCCAGTACTTC
CDR3 length: 13
D gene: .
J gene: TRBJ2-5
clone size: .
V gene: TRBV7-6

CDR3 protein: CSVKTGSSNEQYF
CDR3 DNA: TGCAGTGTAAAAACCGGGAGTAGCAACGAGCAGTACTTC
CDR3 length: 13
D gene: .
J gene: TRBJ2-7
clone size: few
V gene: TRBV20-1

CDR3 protein: CATSPSGGTSYEQYF
CDR3 DNA: TGTGCCACCAGCCCTAGCGGGGGGACTTCCTACGAGCAGTACTTC
CDR3 length: 15
D gene: TRBD2
J gene: TRBJ2-7
clone size: .
V gene: TRBV15

CDR3 protein: CASSLFPGGHREQYF
CDR3 DNA: TGTGCCAGCAGTTTATTCCCAGGGGGCCATAGGGAGCAGTACTTC
CDR3 length: 15
D gene: TRBD1
J gene: TRBJ2-5
clone size: .
V gene: TRBV27

CDR3 protein: CASSGDSFHEQYF
CDR3 DNA: TGTGCCAGCAGCGGGGACAGCTTCCACGAGCAGTACTTC
CDR3 length: 13
D gene: TRBD1
J gene: TRBJ2-7
clone size: .
V gene: TRBV12-3/TRBV12-4

CDR3 protein: CASSPRGTGAGSSSYEQYF
CDR3 DNA: TGTGCCAGCAGCCCCCGCGGGACCGGGGCAGGGAGTTCCTCCTACGAGCAGTACTTC
CDR3 length: 19
D gene: .
J gene: TRBJ2-7
clone size: few
V gene: TRBV27

CDR3 protein: CAETGGGYTF
CDR3 DNA: TGTGCCGAGACAGGGGGCGGCTACACCTTC
CDR3 length: 10
D gene: TRBD1
J gene: TRBJ1-2
clone size: .
V gene: TRBV25-1

CDR3 protein: CASSEPSSVETQYF
CDR3 DNA: TGTGCCAGCAGTGAACCTAGCAGTGTTGAGACCCAGTACTTC
CDR3 length: 14
D gene: .
J gene: TRBJ2-5
clone size: .
V gene: TRBV2

CDR3 protein: CSARYPGPELDGCTF
CDR3 DNA: TGCAGTGCTAGATACCCAGGACCGGAACTGGATGGCTGCACCTTC
CDR3 length: 15
D gene: .
J gene: TRBJ1-2
clone size: .
V gene: TRBV20-1

CDR3 protein: CSVDSGTSGTDTQYF
CDR3 DNA: TGCAGCGTTGATAGCGGTACTAGCGGCACAGATACGCAGTATTTT
CDR3 length: 15
D gene: TRBD2
J gene: TRBJ2-3
clone size: .
V gene: TRBV29-1

CDR3 protein: CASSYGQGKNYGYTF
CDR3 DNA: TGTGCCAGCAGCTACGGACAGGGGAAGAACTATGGCTACACCTTC
CDR3 length: 15
D gene: TRBD1
J gene: TRBJ1-2
clone size: .
V gene: TRBV7-2

CDR3 protein: CASSQGPGTLSYEQYF
CDR3 DNA: TGCGCCAGCAGCCAGGGACCCGGGACTCTCTCCTACGAGCAGTACTTC
CDR3 length: 16
D gene: .
J gene: TRBJ2-7
clone size: .
V gene: TRBV4-1

CDR3 protein: CASSLRGWGSYNEQFF
CDR3 DNA: TGTGCCAGCAGCTTAAGGGGTTGGGGGTCCTACAATGAGCAGTTCTTC
CDR3 length: 16
D gene: .
J gene: TRBJ2-1
clone size: .
V gene: TRBV7-3

CDR3 protein: CASNIRGANNEQFF
CDR3 DNA: TGTGCCAGCAACATCAGGGGGGCGAACAATGAGCAGTTCTTC
CDR3 length: 14
D gene: .
J gene: TRBJ2-1
clone size: .
V gene: TRBV12-3/TRBV12-4

CDR3 protein: CSATSPTTNFFYEQYF
CDR3 DNA: TGCAGTGCTACTAGTCCCACGACGAACTTTTTCTACGAGCAGTACTTC
CDR3 length: 16
D gene: .
J gene: TRBJ2-7
clone size: few
V gene: TRBV20-1

CDR3 protein: CASSLVLAGEYNEQFF
CDR3 DNA: TGTGCCAGCAGCTTAGTGTTGGCGGGAGAGTACAATGAGCAGTTCTTC
CDR3 length: 16
D gene: TRBD2
J gene: TRBJ2-1
clone size: once
V gene: TRBV7-6

CDR3 protein: CSVHGGAAYNEQFF
CDR3 DNA: TGCAGCGTTCATGGGGGGGCGGCCTACAATGAGCAGTTCTTC
CDR3 length: 14
D gene: .
J gene: TRBJ2-1
clone size: few
V gene: TRBV29-1